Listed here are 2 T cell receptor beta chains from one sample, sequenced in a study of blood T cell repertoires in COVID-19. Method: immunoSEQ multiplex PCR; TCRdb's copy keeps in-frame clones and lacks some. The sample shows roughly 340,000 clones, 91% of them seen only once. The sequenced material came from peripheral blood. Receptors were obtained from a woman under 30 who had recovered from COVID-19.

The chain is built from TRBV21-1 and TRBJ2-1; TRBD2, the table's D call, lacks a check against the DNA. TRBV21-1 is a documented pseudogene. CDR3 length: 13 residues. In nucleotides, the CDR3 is TGTGCCAGCAGCAATACAGCGGGGAATGAGCAGTTCTTC. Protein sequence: CASSNTAGNEQFF.

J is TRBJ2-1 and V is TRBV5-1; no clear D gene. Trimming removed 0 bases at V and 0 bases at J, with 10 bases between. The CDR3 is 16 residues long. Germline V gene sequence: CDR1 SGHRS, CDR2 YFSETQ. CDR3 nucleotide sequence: TGCGCCAGCAGCTTGGTTCGCGATGCCTCCTACAATGAGCAGTTCTTC. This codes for CASSLVRDASYNEQFF.